Sequencing of this T cell receptor (beta chain) was carried out in a study of CD8 T cells in Susac syndrome. Notes on this clonotype: The antigen remains unidentified.

Study-level findings and limits: The study's TCR sequencing and HLA analysis drew on a certain number of individuals. That number was acknowledged as relatively small.

CD8+ and CD4+ T cells from blood underwent TCR beta sequencing. TEMRA cells were FACS-enriched, and CD8+ and CD4+ T cells were isolated negatively. Random hexamers were used to reverse transcribe the RNA input (roughly 0.5 to 1 ug). Across 54 Vbeta and 13 Jbeta, immunoSEQ multiplex PCR amplified TCR beta CDR3. A single record per CDR3 protein comes from TCRdb applying MiXCR to the immunoSEQ multiplex PCR reads. The repertoire holds around 140,000 distinct CDR3 sequences, with 85% to 95% as singletons. The sequenced material came from CD4+ T cells from PBMCs. This receptor was obtained from a human donor with multiple sclerosis.

The CDR3 region has the DNA TGCAGTGCTGTTAGCGGGAGGCAGTACAATGAGCAGTTCTTC. This codes for CSAVSGRQYNEQFF. This chain joins TRBV20-1 and TRBJ2-1, with 10 bases identical to TRBD2. Germline V gene data show CDR1 as DFQATT and CDR2 as SNEGSKA (reference sequence). The junction had 5 bases not matched to a gene; V was cut back by 5 bases and J by 4 bases. The CDR3 totals 14 residues.